Below are 32 T cell receptor beta chains sequenced from a single sample in a study of cytomegalovirus exposure and HLA in healthy donors. The PCR ran on 60 Vbeta and 13 Jbeta primers. Method: immunoSEQ multiplex PCR; TCRdb's copy keeps in-frame clones and lacks some. Here the sample spans more than 80,000 clones, 64% being singletons. The sequenced sample consisted of PBMCs. These receptors came from a man aged 55 to 70 in good health and CMV-seronegative.

The chain carries TRBV7-9 and TRBJ1-5, with D unresolved. Germline CDR1 is SEHNR and CDR2 is FQNEAQ (reference sequence). CDR3 length: 15 residues. V was trimmed by 5 bases and J by 3 bases, leaving 14 bases between them. The CDR3 is CASSKLAGNNQPQHF. CDR3 DNA: TGTGCCAGCAGCAAATTGGCGGGAAACAATCAGCCCCAGCATTTT.

The J gene is TRBJ1-2, the V gene TRBV6-4; D not resolved. There are 16 residues in the CDR3. In germline, CDR1 is MRHNA, CDR2 SNTAGT. Trimming removed 6 bases at V and 5 bases at J, with 22 bases between. DNA of the CDR3: TGTGCCAGCAGAGTCCTGGCGTCAGGCACTTCGTATGGCTACACCTTC. The encoded protein is CASRVLASGTSYGYTF.

This clone was seen a few times. The J gene is TRBJ1-2, the V gene TRBV14; D possibly corresponds to TRBD1 (5 bases). The CDR3 sequence is 14 residues long. The V end lost 1 base, the J end lost 3 bases, and 9 bases lay between the germline ends. Germline V lookup: CDR1 SGHDN, CDR2 FVKESK. CDR3 sequence reads: CASSQVATDYGYTF. The CDR3 nucleotides read TGTGCCAGCAGCCAAGTTGCGACAGACTATGGCTACACCTTC. Drawing the rest from reference TRBV14 and TRBJ1-2, the complete variable domain is EAGVTQFPSHSVIEKGQTVTLRCDPISGHDNLYWYRRVMGKEIKFLLHFVKESKQDESGMPNNRFLAERTGGTYSTLKVQPAELEDSGVYFCASSQVATDYGYTFGSGTRLTVV.

The gene calls are TRBV7-7 and TRBJ2-1; D gene uncertain. This CDR3 spans 13 amino acids. Germline V gene sequence: CDR1 SSHAT, CDR2 FNYEAQ (reference sequence). The V end was cut by 5 bases, the J end by 4 bases, with 9 bases between. The CDR3 coding sequence is TGTGCCAGCAGCCTTGGCTCGTACAATGAGCAGTTCTTC. Translated, it gives CASSLGSYNEQFF.

This clone has a single count. V is TRBV10-3 and J is TRBJ2-7; D might be TRBD2 (6 bases). The CDR3 spans 12 residues. V gave up 3 bases and J gave up 6 bases, with 9 bases separating them. CDR1 ENHRY and CDR2 SYGVKD come from the germline V gene. CDR3 DNA: TGTGCCATCAGTGAAAGCGGGCGCGAGCAGTACTTC. Translation: CAISESGREQYF.

The chain combines TRBV11-2 with TRBJ2-3; tentatively, D is TRBD1 (5 bases). Germline loops: CDR1 SGHAT, CDR2 FQNNGV. With 3 bases removed from V and 5 bases from J, the gap between germline ends came to 18 bases. CDR3 size: 16 residues. CDR3 region: CASSFLIQGNLDTQYF. CDR3 DNA: TGTGCCAGCAGCTTTTTAATCCAGGGTAATCTAGATACGCAGTATTTT.

Only a few counts were recorded for this clone. The gene calls are TRBV6-1 and TRBJ1-2; D uncertain. This CDR3 has 12 residues. With 7 bases removed from V and 2 bases from J, the gap between germline ends came to 8 bases. Germline V gene data show CDR1 as MNHNS and CDR2 as SASEGT. This CDR3 is CASNYKNYGYTF. The CDR3 nucleotides are TGTGCCAGCAACTATAAGAACTATGGCTACACCTTC.

This clone was picked up a small number of times. The chain combines TRBV28 with TRBJ1-4; TRBD1 matches at 8 bases. J lost 8 bases, V lost 5 bases, and 7 bases had no gene match. Germline lookup yields CDR1 MDHEN and CDR2 SYDVKM. The CDR3 sequence is 14 residues long. CDR3 in amino acids: CASSTGGGYEKLFF. In nucleotides, the CDR3 is TGTGCCAGCAGTACAGGGGGGGGATACGAAAAACTGTTTTTT. Full variable domain (rest looked up from reference TRBV28 and TRBJ1-4): DVKVTQSSRYLVKRTGEKVFLECVQDMDHENMFWYRQDPGLGLRLIYFSYDVKMKEKGDIPEGYSVSREKKERFSLILESASTNQTSMYLCASSTGGGYEKLFFGSGTQLSVL.

The gene calls are TRBV4-1 and TRBJ1-2, with TRBD1 identical over 9 bases. V lost 1 base and J lost 4; bases outside the gene matches: 7. The germline gives CDR1 MGHRA, CDR2 YSYEKL. This CDR3 contains 16 residues. The CDR3 nucleotides are TGCGCCAGCAGCCAAGGGGGACAGGGACGGGGCTATGGCTACACCTTC. Amino acid sequence: CASSQGGQGRGYGYTF.

The genes are TRBV7-3 and TRBJ2-1, with 13 bases identical to TRBD2. Germline CDR1 reads SGHTA; CDR2 reads FQGTGA. V lost 5 bases to trimming and J lost 7 bases; unmatched junction nucleotides: 5. The CDR3 has 15 residues. The CDR3 nucleotides read TGTGCCAGCAGCCCTGGACTAGCGGGAGTGAATGAGCAGTTCTTC. It encodes CASSPGLAGVNEQFF.

The V and J genes are TRBV5-5 and TRBJ2-7; the D gene is possibly TRBD1 (6 bases). Trimming shortened V by 3 bases and J by 5 bases, and 15 bases separated the two germline ends. The length of the CDR3 is 14 residues. Germline V gene lookup returns CDR1 SGHKS and CDR2 YYEKEE (reference sequence). This CDR3 reads CASSSIRQVNEQYF. The CDR3 DNA follows: TGTGCCAGCAGCTCTATCCGACAGGTCAACGAGCAGTACTTC.

The rearrangement joins TRBV2 to TRBJ2-3; 7 bases are shared with TRBD1. Trimming removed 4 bases from V and 1 base from J; junction bases left unmatched: 2. Germline loops: CDR1 SNHLY, CDR2 FYNNEI. This CDR3 comprises 14 residues. In DNA, the CDR3 is TGTGCCAGCAGTGTAACAGGGGGCACAGATACGCAGTATTTT. It codes for CASSVTGGTDTQYF.

This clone was seen a single time. The chain couples TRBV30 to TRBJ1-1; 7 positions match TRBD1. This CDR3 has 12 residues. Per the germline V gene, CDR1 is GTSNPN and CDR2 is SVGIG (reference sequence). Trimming at V came to 3 bases and at J to 4 bases, leaving 2 bases not matched to a gene. For the CDR3, the DNA is TGTGCCTGGAGCAGGGGGGCCACTGAAGCTTTCTTT. It yields the protein CAWSRGATEAFF.

The V call is TRBV27, the J call TRBJ2-7, with 7 nucleotides matching TRBD1. V shed 1 base and J 5 bases; nucleotides not matched to a gene: 2. Germline CDR1 is MNHEY and CDR2 is SMNVEV (reference sequence). The CDR3 loop spans 13 amino acids. The CDR3 nucleotides are TGTGCCAGCAGTTTATACAGGGGACACGAGCAGTACTTC. It encodes CASSLYRGHEQYF.

The CDR3: CSVVRQEENTIYF. In DNA, the CDR3 is TGCAGCGTTGTACGGCAGGAGGAAAACACCATATATTTT. The V and J genes are TRBV29-1 and TRBJ1-3; D is unclear. The CDR3 runs 13 residues. The germline V gene encodes CDR1 SQVTM and CDR2 ANQGSEA. Trimming cost V 4 bases and J 6 bases, with 13 bases left between them.

The rearrangement uses TRBV9 and TRBJ2-7; D is ambiguous. The V and J ends lost 2 bases and 0 bases respectively, with 9 bases between them. In germline, CDR1 is SGDLS, CDR2 YYNGEE. The CDR3 is 14 residues long. CDR3 nucleotide sequence: TGTGCCAGCAGCGTTGAGATTTTCTCCTACGAGCAGTACTTC. Translation gives CASSVEIFSYEQYF.

The V gene is TRBV10-3, the J gene TRBJ2-1, with 13 positions matching TRBD2. The CDR3 is made up of 16 amino acids. CDR1 and CDR2 from the germline V gene are ENHRY and SYGVKD. V was clipped by 4 bases and J by 8 bases; unmatched bases: 8. The CDR3 protein is CAISGATSGGAYEQFF. The CDR3 DNA follows: TGTGCCATCAGTGGGGCAACTAGCGGGGGGGCCTATGAGCAGTTCTTC.

This chain joins TRBV18 and TRBJ1-1; 7 nucleotides match TRBD1. The CDR3 totals 15 residues. Germline CDR1 is KGHSH and CDR2 is LQKENI. V gave up 5 bases and J gave up 2 bases; unmatched junction bases: 8. CDR3 bases: TGTGCCAGCTCATCACGACAGGGCCTCAACACTGAAGCTTTCTTT. Translated, it gives CASSSRQGLNTEAFF. Filled out from reference TRBV18 and TRBJ1-1, the complete variable domain reads NAGVMQNPRHLVRRRGQEARLRCSPMKGHSHVYWYRQLPEEGLKFMVYLQKENIIDESGMPKERFSAEFPKEGPSILRIQQVVRGDSAAYFCASSSRQGLNTEAFFGQGTRLTVV.

The gene calls are TRBV4-1 and TRBJ1-1; tentatively, D is TRBD1 (6 bases). Per germline, CDR1 MGHRA and CDR2 YSYEKL. CDR3 length: 13 amino acids. Trimming took 0 bases from V and 7 from J, leaving 9 bases between them. In DNA, the CDR3 is TGCGCCAGCAGCCAAGATACGGACAGTGAAGCTTTCTTT. It specifies CASSQDTDSEAFF.

V and J are TRBV19 and TRBJ1-3; 8 nucleotides match TRBD1. CDR3 length: 16 residues. V lost 3 bases to trimming and J lost 2 bases; unmatched junction nucleotides: 6. Germline V gives CDR1 LNHDA, CDR2 SQIVND (reference sequence). In DNA, the CDR3 is TGTGCCAGTAGTATCGGACAGGGTAAAGCTGGAAACACCATATATTTT. This translates into CASSIGQGKAGNTIYF.

The genes are TRBV7-2 and TRBJ1-5; D might be TRBD1 (5 bases). Looked up from germline, CDR1 is SGHTA and CDR2 is FQGNSA. V gave up 5 bases and J gave up 9 bases, with 20 bases separating them. The CDR3 extends over 15 amino acids. CDR3 bases: TGTGCCAGCAGCGTCGGGACGTACGCGCGGGGGCCCCAGCATTTT. Amino acid sequence: CASSVGTYARGPQHF.

This clone has just a few counts. The chain couples TRBV19 to TRBJ1-5; D possibly corresponds to TRBD1 (6 bases). From germline, CDR1 is LNHDA and CDR2 SQIVND (reference sequence). The ends were cut back, 5 bases at V and 2 bases at J, with 16 bases in the middle. The CDR3 is made up of 16 amino acids. The CDR3 spells CASSLRQDLGNQPQHF. DNA for the CDR3: TGTGCCAGTAGTCTCCGACAGGACCTGGGCAATCAGCCCCAGCATTTT.

The chain has TRBV10-3 and TRBJ2-5; TRBD2 agrees at 13 bases. The CDR3 is 17 amino acids. The germline V gene has CDR1 ENHRY and CDR2 SYGVKD. The V gene end was trimmed by 6 bases and the J gene end by 0 bases; junction bases not matched to a gene: 7. Here the CDR3 reads CAIRKGLAGRHQETQYF. In DNA form, the CDR3 reads TGTGCCATCAGGAAGGGACTAGCGGGGAGACACCAAGAGACCCAGTACTTC.

The rearrangement joins TRBV6-5 to TRBJ1-1; D not certain. V shed 6 bases and J shed 5 bases, with 10 bases lying between them. CDR1 is MNHEY and CDR2 is SVGAGI in the germline V gene. The CDR3 is 12 amino acids. The CDR3 coding sequence is TGTGCCAGCAGAACGGGAGTGACTGAAGCTTTCTTT. Its translation is CASRTGVTEAFF.

This clone was counted between two and nine times. The chain couples TRBV28 to TRBJ2-3; perhaps TRBD2 as D (5 bases). Per germline, CDR1 MDHEN and CDR2 SYDVKM. The CDR3 sequence is 17 residues long. Trimming stripped 5 bases from V and 0 bases from J, with 18 bases between. The CDR3, as DNA: TGTGCCAGCAGTCGGCGCGACCGCACTAGGAGCACAGATACGCAGTATTTT. The encoded protein is CASSRRDRTRSTDTQYF.

The chain employs TRBV6-6 and TRBJ2-6; no reliable D call. Germline V gene lookup returns CDR1 MNHNY and CDR2 SVGAGI (reference sequence). V was trimmed by 4 bases and J by 0 bases, leaving 10 bases between them. The CDR3 is made up of 16 amino acids. CDR3 nucleotide sequence: TGTGCCAGCAGTTTAAAAGCTAACTCTGGGGCCAACGTCCTGACTTTC. Protein product: CASSLKANSGANVLTF.

The chain links TRBV5-1 to TRBJ1-5, with TRBD1 matching over 8 bases. The CDR3 runs to 15 residues. The J segment lost 6 bases and the V segment lost 4 bases, leaving 9 bases of the junction unmatched. CDR1 and CDR2 (germline): SGHRS, YFSETQ. The CDR3 region has the DNA TGCGCCAGCAGCAAAGGACAGGGCAGAGGTCAGCCCCAGCATTTT. Its translation is CASSKGQGRGQPQHF.

The chain combines TRBV5-1 with TRBJ1-5; 7 bases agree with TRBD1. The germline V gene encodes CDR1 SGHRS and CDR2 YFSETQ. The CDR3 is 14 residues long. V was clipped by 2 bases and J by 4 bases; unmatched bases: 3. The CDR3 region has the DNA TGCGCCAGCAGCTTCACAGGGGAAAATCAGCCCCAGCATTTT. Its protein product is CASSFTGENQPQHF.

V gene TRBV5-5 combines with J gene TRBJ1-1; no clear D. The V end lost 3 bases, the J end lost 2 bases, and 26 bases lay between the germline ends. Germline CDR1 SGHKS, CDR2 YYEKEE (reference sequence). This CDR3 is 19 amino acids long. This CDR3 is CASSYKRPTGLGKNTEAFF. The CDR3, as DNA: TGTGCCAGCAGCTACAAGCGCCCCACCGGTTTAGGCAAAAACACTGAAGCTTTCTTT.

This clone was seen only a few times. The chain has TRBV9 and TRBJ2-5, with 8 bases matching TRBD1. From germline, CDR1 is SGDLS and CDR2 YYNGEE. Unmatched junction bases numbered 17, after V lost 4 bases and J lost 9 bases. The CDR3 sequence is 16 residues long. CDR3 amino acids: CASSFTGTGPRRAQYF. CDR3 DNA: TGTGCCAGCAGCTTCACCGGGACAGGCCCCAGGAGGGCCCAGTACTTC.

The chain employs TRBV6-6 and TRBJ1-1; 11 bases are shared with TRBD1. Germline V lookup: CDR1 MNHNY, CDR2 SVGAGI (reference sequence). V lost 5 bases, J lost 0 bases, and 5 bases stayed unmatched. CDR3 size: 16 residues. The CDR3 reads CASSPGTGGMNTEAFF. For the CDR3, the DNA is TGTGCCAGCAGTCCCGGGACAGGGGGAATGAACACTGAAGCTTTCTTT.

This chain links TRBV4-2 with TRBJ2-1, with 12 bases fitting TRBD2. The CDR3 contains 15 residues. The trim removed 3 bases at V and 15 bases at J, leaving 12 bases unmatched. Per the germline V gene, CDR1 is LGHNA and CDR2 is YNFKEQ. CDR3 sequence: CASSQATGTSGYLFF. CDR3 bases: TGTGCCAGCAGCCAGGCGACCGGGACTAGCGGGTATTTGTTCTTC.